The rows below give T cell receptor beta chains drawn from one sample of a study of control samples from healthy donors and cancer patients. The method was immunoSEQ multiplex PCR; TCRdb's version includes in-frame clones alone and lacks a portion of them. The data contain 90,000 or so clones, around four fifths of them singletons. The sequenced sample was blood. The receptor source for this set is a man under 40 in good health. CDR3s include the opening cysteine and the closing phenylalanine or tryptophan. The D gene is left open where the match is weak. Rows give clone size only sometimes, using once, few, many, or a class for an expanded clone.

abundance: few
v_gene: TRBV27
d_gene: TRBD2
j_gene: TRBJ2-1
CDR3aa: CASKPAGGRSYNEQFF
CDR3nt: TGTGCCAGCAAACCCGCGGGGGGCCGATCCTACAATGAGCAGTTCTTC

abundance: once
v_gene: TRBV5-6
d_gene: TRBD2
j_gene: TRBJ2-3
CDR3aa: CASSWSGGLTQYF
CDR3nt: TGTGCCAGCAGCTGGAGCGGGGGCCTTACGCAGTATTTT

abundance: .
v_gene: TRBV5-5
d_gene: .
j_gene: TRBJ2-7
CDR3aa: CASSLRQSEQYF
CDR3nt: TGTGCCAGCAGCTTGAGACAGTCCGAGCAGTACTTC

abundance: .
v_gene: TRBV7-2
d_gene: TRBD1
j_gene: TRBJ2-2
CDR3aa: CASSIDRGGKRELFF
CDR3nt: TGTGCCAGCAGCATCGACAGGGGCGGAAAGAGGGAGCTGTTTTTT

abundance: .
v_gene: TRBV24-1
d_gene: .
j_gene: TRBJ1-5
CDR3aa: CATSDLPNQPQHF
CDR3nt: TGTGCCACCAGTGACCTACCAAATCAGCCCCAGCATTTT

abundance: .
v_gene: TRBV2
d_gene: .
j_gene: TRBJ1-2
CDR3aa: CASSGAETYGYTF
CDR3nt: TGTGCCAGCAGTGGGGCAGAAACCTATGGCTACACCTTC

abundance: .
v_gene: TRBV7-3
d_gene: TRBD1
j_gene: TRBJ2-1
CDR3aa: CASSLDRGDEQFF
CDR3nt: TGTGCCAGCAGCCTGGACAGGGGCGATGAGCAGTTCTTC

abundance: few
v_gene: TRBV7-9
d_gene: .
j_gene: TRBJ1-1
CDR3aa: CASSLRGETEAFF
CDR3nt: TGTGCCAGCAGCTTGAGGGGCGAAACTGAAGCTTTCTTT

abundance: .
v_gene: TRBV6-5
d_gene: TRBD2
j_gene: TRBJ2-1
CDR3aa: CASRRLAVYNEQFF
CDR3nt: TGTGCCAGCCGACGACTAGCGGTTTACAATGAGCAGTTCTTC

abundance: few
v_gene: TRBV5-4
d_gene: .
j_gene: TRBJ2-4
CDR3aa: CASSQEAGGGIQYF
CDR3nt: TGTGCCAGCAGCCAAGAAGCAGGGGGAGGCATTCAGTACTTC

abundance: .
v_gene: TRBV9
d_gene: .
j_gene: TRBJ2-1
CDR3aa: CASSSAGGSHNEQFF
CDR3nt: TGTGCCAGCAGCTCAGCCGGGGGCTCGCACAATGAGCAGTTCTTC

abundance: .
v_gene: TRBV9
d_gene: .
j_gene: TRBJ1-2
CDR3aa: CASSGRGGDSNYGYTF
CDR3nt: TGTGCCAGCAGCGGGCGGGGAGGGGATTCTAACTATGGCTACACCTTC

abundance: few
v_gene: TRBV5-1
d_gene: TRBD2
j_gene: TRBJ2-1
CDR3aa: CASSFTPGLAEEQFF
CDR3nt: TGCGCCAGCAGCTTCACACCTGGACTAGCGGAGGAGCAGTTCTTC

abundance: once
v_gene: TRBV30
d_gene: .
j_gene: TRBJ1-4
CDR3aa: CAWSVSATKLFF
CDR3nt: TGTGCCTGGAGTGTATCAGCTACCAAACTGTTTTTT

abundance: once
v_gene: TRBV7-9
d_gene: .
j_gene: TRBJ2-1
CDR3aa: CASSSRPRYNEQFF
CDR3nt: TGTGCCAGCAGCTCACGCCCACGCTACAATGAGCAGTTCTTC

abundance: .
v_gene: TRBV9
d_gene: .
j_gene: TRBJ1-3
CDR3aa: CASSVAPGKTGNTIYF
CDR3nt: TGTGCCAGCAGCGTAGCTCCAGGCAAAACGGGAAACACCATATATTTT

abundance: .
v_gene: TRBV14
d_gene: .
j_gene: TRBJ1-1
CDR3aa: CASSQLMNTEAFF
CDR3nt: TGTGCCAGCAGCCAACTGATGAACACTGAAGCTTTCTTT

abundance: .
v_gene: TRBV10-3
d_gene: TRBD1
j_gene: TRBJ1-2
CDR3aa: CAISKTGGDNYGYTF
CDR3nt: TGTGCCATCAGTAAGACAGGGGGTGACAACTATGGCTACACCTTC

abundance: .
v_gene: TRBV12-3/TRBV12-4
d_gene: .
j_gene: TRBJ1-3
CDR3aa: CASRTGTGNTIYF
CDR3nt: TGTGCCAGCAGAACAGGGACTGGAAACACCATATATTTT

abundance: once
v_gene: TRBV28
d_gene: TRBD1
j_gene: TRBJ1-5
CDR3aa: CASSTRQGGQPQHF
CDR3nt: TGTGCCAGCAGCACCAGACAGGGTGGTCAGCCCCAGCATTTT

abundance: once
v_gene: TRBV20-1
d_gene: .
j_gene: TRBJ1-1
CDR3aa: CSARGFTEAFF
CDR3nt: TGCAGTGCTAGGGGATTCACTGAAGCTTTCTTT

abundance: .
v_gene: TRBV7-9
d_gene: .
j_gene: TRBJ2-7
CDR3aa: CASSFSEGEQYF
CDR3nt: TGTGCCAGCAGCTTTTCTGAGGGCGAGCAGTACTTC

abundance: .
v_gene: TRBV11-2
d_gene: .
j_gene: TRBJ2-7
CDR3aa: CASSLDSFAEQYF
CDR3nt: TGTGCCAGCAGCTTAGATAGCTTTGCCGAGCAGTACTTC

abundance: .
v_gene: TRBV7-2
d_gene: .
j_gene: TRBJ1-1
CDR3aa: CASSLVSGRNTEAFF
CDR3nt: TGTGCCAGCAGCTTAGTAAGTGGGAGGAACACTGAAGCTTTCTTT

abundance: .
v_gene: TRBV5-1
d_gene: TRBD1
j_gene: TRBJ1-4
CDR3aa: CASSSGTANEKLFF
CDR3nt: TGCGCCAGCAGCTCCGGGACAGCGAATGAAAAACTGTTTTTT

abundance: .
v_gene: TRBV12-2
d_gene: .
j_gene: TRBJ1-1
CDR3aa: CASRFDFKAFF
CDR3nt: TGTGCAAGTCGCTTCGACTTCAAAGCTTTCTTT

abundance: .
v_gene: TRBV27
d_gene: TRBD1
j_gene: TRBJ2-2
CDR3aa: CASSLFTGEISTGELFF
CDR3nt: TGTGCCAGCAGTTTATTCACAGGGGAGATTAGCACCGGGGAGCTGTTTTTT

abundance: few
v_gene: TRBV7-9
d_gene: .
j_gene: TRBJ2-2
CDR3aa: CASTTRLANTGELFF
CDR3nt: TGTGCCAGCACGACTAGACTGGCGAACACCGGGGAGCTGTTTTTT